This T cell receptor beta chain comes out of a study of early T cells in non-severe SARS-CoV-2 infection. Background on the study: Chains were not paired, and sequencing was done on bulk RNA from unsorted whole blood.

At least ten counts were recorded for this clonotype. Researchers attached unique molecular identifiers to individual cDNA molecules. TCRdb independently ran MiXCR on the 5' RACE reads; one entry per CDR3 protein. Seen here are roughly 64,000 distinct CDR3 sequences, roughly 9% observed once, and the top ten hold roughly 13%. The CDR3 loop spans 16 amino acids. V lost 0 bases and J lost 1; bases outside the gene matches: 7. From germline, CDR1 is DFQATT and CDR2 SNEGSKA (reference sequence). The sequence was collected from an adult who was a healthcare worker with PCR-confirmed SARS-CoV-2 infection or an uninfected control (not recorded which). This specimen was whole blood, taken at baseline. This chain joins TRBV20-1 and TRBJ1-1; 8 bases line up with TRBD1. The CDR3 region has the DNA TGCAGTGCTAGAGATCCCGGGACAGGATCGAACACTGAAGCTTTCTTT. As protein: CSARDPGTGSNTEAFF.